What follows are 13 T cell receptor beta chains derived from one specimen sequenced in a study of OX40 agonist ivuxolimab in advanced cancers. The table came from immunoSEQ multiplex PCR; TCRdb's copy has only in-frame clones and leaves some out. Of around 13,000 clones detected, around 80% appear once; the ten largest clones hold around 40%. The specimen comprised CD4+ or CD8+ T cells sorted from blood, sampled in a trial of the OX40 agonist ivuxolimab. Every receptor here comes from an adult with an advanced solid tumor such as melanoma, head and neck, liver or kidney cancer.

This chain connects TRBV4-3 to TRBJ1-2, with no clear D. The V end was cut by 0 bases, the J end by 3 bases, with 14 bases between. This CDR3 spans 16 amino acids. Germline CDR1 is LGHNA and CDR2 is YSLEER. The CDR3 loop reads CASSQDYPGSYYGYTF. Written as DNA, the CDR3 is TGCGCCAGCAGCCAAGATTACCCGGGGTCGTACTATGGCTACACCTTC.

This chain connects TRBV27 to TRBJ1-2; D is uncertain. Germline-derived CDR1 and CDR2 are MNHEY and SMNVEV (reference sequence). The CDR3 spans 14 residues. Trimming cost V 11 bases and J 2 bases, with 18 bases left between them. The CDR3 region has the DNA TGTGCCCTACCCCGCGGATCCAAAAACTATGGCTACACCTTC. It codes for CALPRGSKNYGYTF.

The CDR3 nucleotides are TGTGCCAGCAGGCGAAAAGTCCTATACGAGCAGTACTTC. Translated, it gives CASRRKVLYEQYF. The chain has TRBV28 and TRBJ2-7; no definite D call. The CDR3 has 13 residues. Germline CDR1 is MDHEN and CDR2 is SYDVKM. Trimming cost V 6 bases and J 4 bases, with 13 bases left between them.

The V call is TRBV28, the J call TRBJ2-2; 7 nucleotides line up with TRBD1. In germline, CDR1 is MDHEN, CDR2 SYDVKM. The V gene end was trimmed by 6 bases and the J gene end by 7 bases; junction bases not matched to a gene: 11. This CDR3 comprises 15 residues. The CDR3 loop is CASSPGQGVDGELFF. The CDR3 DNA sequence: TGTGCCAGCAGCCCCGGGCAGGGGGTGGACGGGGAGCTGTTTTTT.

The chain employs TRBV18 and TRBJ1-4; D remains unclear. V was cut by 6 bases and J by 2 bases, with 16 bases left in between. Germline assignment: CDR1 KGHSH and CDR2 LQKENI. The CDR3 consists of 16 residues. DNA of the CDR3: TGTGCCAGCTCTCCGCCCTGGGTTGGCACTAATGAAAAACTGTTTTTT. Its protein is CASSPPWVGTNEKLFF.

This chain uses TRBV11-3 with TRBJ2-1; no clear D. V was trimmed by 1 base and J by 6 bases, leaving 10 bases between them. CDR1 is SGHNT and CDR2 is YENEEA in the germline V gene. This CDR3 has 14 residues. The CDR3 DNA reads as TGTGCCAGCAGCTTAGCTGCCCCTGGCAATGAGCAGTTCTTC. Translation gives CASSLAAPGNEQFF.

The chain recombines TRBV11-2 with TRBJ2-1, with 8 bases that match TRBD1. The CDR3 runs to 14 residues. The germline CDR1 and CDR2 sequences are SGHAT and FQNNGV. V trimming: 5 bases; J trimming: 5 bases; junction bases outside the gene matches: 5. CDR3 sequence (DNA): TGTGCCAGCAGCCTCTCACAGGGGGACAATGAGCAGTTCTTC. This codes for CASSLSQGDNEQFF. Filled out from reference TRBV11-2 and TRBJ2-1, the complete variable domain reads EAGVAQSPRYKIIEKRQSVAFWCNPISGHATLYWYQQILGQGPKLLIQFQNNGVVDDSQLPKDRFSAERLKGVDSTLKIQPAKLEDSAVYLCASSLSQGDNEQFFGPGTRLTVL.

This clone was seen more than once but under ten times. This chain connects TRBV28 to TRBJ2-5, with D perhaps assigned TRBD1 or TRBD2 (5 bases each). Looked up from germline, CDR1 is MDHEN and CDR2 is SYDVKM. The CDR3 is 14 residues long. The ends were cut back, 5 bases at V and 0 bases at J, with 10 bases in the middle. CDR3 sequence: CASSVPGHQETQYF. The CDR3 nucleotides read TGTGCCAGCAGTGTTCCGGGACACCAAGAGACCCAGTACTTC.

The genes are TRBV6-5 and TRBJ1-1, with a tentative D call TRBD1 (5 bases). Germline assignment: CDR1 MNHEY and CDR2 SVGAGI. The CDR3 contains 15 residues. The ends were cut back, 0 bases at V and 5 bases at J, with 13 bases in the middle. CDR3 nucleotides: TGTGCCAGCAGTTACTCAAGGGGCGTCGGGACTGAAGCTTTCTTT. This sequence encodes CASSYSRGVGTEAFF.

CDR3 protein: CASSQGGWTTGELFF. CDR3 in DNA: TGCGCCAGCAGCCAGGGTGGGTGGACCACCGGGGAGCTGTTTTTT. The chain links TRBV4-3 to TRBJ2-2; unclear D gene. Germline values: CDR1 LGHNA, CDR2 YSLEER. This CDR3 is built from 15 residues. Between the trimmed V and J ends, which lost 3 bases and 4 bases, there was a span of 12 bases.

The genes are TRBV7-9 and TRBJ2-7; no definite D call. The CDR3 length is 13 residues. Germline CDR1 and CDR2: SEHNR and FQNEAQ (reference sequence). The V end was cut by 5 bases, the J end by 9 bases, with 17 bases between. In nucleotides, the CDR3 is TGTGCCAGCAGCCGGATAACTGACGTTGGGCAGTACTTC. Protein product: CASSRITDVGQYF. Combining the CDR3 with reference TRBV7-9 and TRBJ2-7 gives the whole variable domain DTGVSQNPRHKITKRGQNVTFRCDPISEHNRLYWYRQTLGQGPEFLTYFQNEAQLEKSRLLSDRFSAERPKGSFSTLEIQRTEQGDSAMYLCASSRITDVGQYFGPGTRLTVT.

In DNA, the CDR3 is TGTGCCAGTAGTCTAGGGACAGGGGGGACTGAAGCTTTCTTT. It specifies CASSLGTGGTEAFF. This sequence joins TRBV19 and TRBJ1-1; TRBD1 matches 11 bases. V was pared by 5 bases and J by 5 bases, with 4 bases of the junction left unmatched. Germline-derived CDR1 and CDR2 are LNHDA and SQIVND (reference sequence). CDR3 length equals 14 residues.

V is TRBV6-5 and J is TRBJ2-3; either TRBD1 or TRBD2 may fit D (6 bases each). Deletions cut 3 bases from V and 1 base from J, with 11 bases between. Germline V gene sequence: CDR1 MNHEY, CDR2 SVGAGI. The CDR3 covers 15 residues. The CDR3 bases are TGTGCCAGCAGTTATGGGGGGCGAGGCACAGATACGCAGTATTTT. This gives the protein CASSYGGRGTDTQYF.